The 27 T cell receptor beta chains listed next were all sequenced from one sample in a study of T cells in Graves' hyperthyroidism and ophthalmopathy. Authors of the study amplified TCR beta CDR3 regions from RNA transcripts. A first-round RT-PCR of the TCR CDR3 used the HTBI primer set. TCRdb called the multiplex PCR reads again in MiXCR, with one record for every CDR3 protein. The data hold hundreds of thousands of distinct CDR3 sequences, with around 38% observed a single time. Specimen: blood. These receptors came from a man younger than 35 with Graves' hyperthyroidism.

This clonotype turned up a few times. The CDR3 coding sequence is TGTGCCACCAGCAGAGATCTGGGACAGGGGGTGGACCAAGAGACCCAGTACTTC. Encoded protein: CATSRDLGQGVDQETQYF. The chain recombines TRBV15 with TRBJ2-5; 11 bases are a match to TRBD1. Germline lookup yields CDR1 LNHNV and CDR2 YYDKDF (reference sequence). V trimming: 0 bases; J trimming: 0 bases; junction bases outside the gene matches: 6. The CDR3 totals 18 residues.

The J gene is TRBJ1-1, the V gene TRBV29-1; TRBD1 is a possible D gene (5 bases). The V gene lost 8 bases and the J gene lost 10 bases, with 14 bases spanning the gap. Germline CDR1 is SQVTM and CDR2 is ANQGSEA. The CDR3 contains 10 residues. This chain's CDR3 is CSLVSGGAFF. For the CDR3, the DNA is TGCAGCTTGGTGTCGGGGGGAGCTTTCTTT. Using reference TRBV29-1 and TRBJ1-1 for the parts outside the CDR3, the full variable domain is SAVISQKPSRDICQRGTSLTIQCQVDSQVTMMFWYRQQPGQSLTLIATANQGSEATYESGFVIDKFPISRPNLTFSTLTVSNMSPEDSSIYLCSLVSGGAFFGQGTRLTVV.

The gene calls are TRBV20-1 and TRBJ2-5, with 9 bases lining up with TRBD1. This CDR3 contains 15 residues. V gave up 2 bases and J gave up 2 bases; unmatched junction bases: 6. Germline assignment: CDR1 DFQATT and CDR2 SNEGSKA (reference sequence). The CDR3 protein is CSARNWGQGQETQYF. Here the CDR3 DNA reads TGCAGTGCTAGAAATTGGGGACAGGGACAAGAGACCCAGTACTTC.

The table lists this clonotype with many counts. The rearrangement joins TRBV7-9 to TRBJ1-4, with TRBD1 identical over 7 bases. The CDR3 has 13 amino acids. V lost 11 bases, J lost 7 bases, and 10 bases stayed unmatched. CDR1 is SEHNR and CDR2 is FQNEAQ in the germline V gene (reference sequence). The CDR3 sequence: CAGGGDRVEKLFF. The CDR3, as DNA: TGTGCCGGTGGAGGGGACAGAGTTGAAAAACTGTTTTTT.

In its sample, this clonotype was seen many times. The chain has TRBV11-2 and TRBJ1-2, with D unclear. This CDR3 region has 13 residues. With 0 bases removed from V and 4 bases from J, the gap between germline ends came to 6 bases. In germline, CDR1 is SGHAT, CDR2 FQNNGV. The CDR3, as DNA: TGTGCCAGCAGCTTAGACAGGACCTATGGCTACACCTTC. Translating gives CASSLDRTYGYTF.

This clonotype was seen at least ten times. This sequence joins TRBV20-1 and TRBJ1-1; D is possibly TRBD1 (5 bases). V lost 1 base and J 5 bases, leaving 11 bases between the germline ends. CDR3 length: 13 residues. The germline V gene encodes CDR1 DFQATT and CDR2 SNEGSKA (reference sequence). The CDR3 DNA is TGCAGTGCTAGAGTGGAGGGGAGGACTGAAGCTTTCTTT. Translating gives CSARVEGRTEAFF.

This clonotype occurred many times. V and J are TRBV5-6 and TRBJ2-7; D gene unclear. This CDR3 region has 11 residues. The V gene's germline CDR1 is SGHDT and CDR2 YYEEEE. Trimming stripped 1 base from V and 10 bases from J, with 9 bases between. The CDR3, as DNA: TGTGCCAGCAGCTTGATCCAGGAACAGTACTTC. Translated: CASSLIQEQYF.

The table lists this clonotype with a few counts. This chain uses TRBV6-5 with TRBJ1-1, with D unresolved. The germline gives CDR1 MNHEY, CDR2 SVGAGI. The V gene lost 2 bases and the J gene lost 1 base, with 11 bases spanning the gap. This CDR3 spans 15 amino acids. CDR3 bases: TGTGCCAGCAGTTACACCGTGACTGGGAACACTGAAGCTTTCTTT. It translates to CASSYTVTGNTEAFF.

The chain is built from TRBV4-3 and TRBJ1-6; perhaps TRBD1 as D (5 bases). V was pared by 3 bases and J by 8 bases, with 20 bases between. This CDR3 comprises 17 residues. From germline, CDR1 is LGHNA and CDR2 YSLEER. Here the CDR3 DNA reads TGCGCCAGCAGCCAGGCCGCTCATACGGGAGGGGATTCACCCCTCCACTTT. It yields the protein CASSQAAHTGGDSPLHF.

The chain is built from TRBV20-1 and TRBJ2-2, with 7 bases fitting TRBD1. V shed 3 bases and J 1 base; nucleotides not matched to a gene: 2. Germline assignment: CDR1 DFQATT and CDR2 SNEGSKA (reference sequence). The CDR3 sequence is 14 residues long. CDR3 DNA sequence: TGCAGTGCTAGCGACAGGGAGAACACCGGGGAGCTGTTTTTT. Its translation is CSASDRENTGELFF.

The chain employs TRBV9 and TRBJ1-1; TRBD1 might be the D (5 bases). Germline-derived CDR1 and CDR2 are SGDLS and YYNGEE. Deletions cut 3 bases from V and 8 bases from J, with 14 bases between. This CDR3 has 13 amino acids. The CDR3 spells CASSAGGGIEAFF. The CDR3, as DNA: TGTGCCAGCAGCGCCGGGGGGGGGATCGAAGCTTTCTTT.

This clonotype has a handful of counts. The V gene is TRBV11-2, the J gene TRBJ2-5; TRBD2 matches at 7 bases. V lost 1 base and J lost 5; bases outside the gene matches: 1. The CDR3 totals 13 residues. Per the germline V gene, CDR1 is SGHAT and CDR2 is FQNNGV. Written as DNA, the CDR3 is TGTGCCAGCAGCTTAGTACTAGCGGAGACCCAGTACTTC. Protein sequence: CASSLVLAETQYF.

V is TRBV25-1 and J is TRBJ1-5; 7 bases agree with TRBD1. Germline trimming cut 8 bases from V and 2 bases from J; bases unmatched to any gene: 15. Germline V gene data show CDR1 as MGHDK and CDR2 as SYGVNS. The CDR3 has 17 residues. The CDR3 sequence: CASRAGKQGIGNQPQHF. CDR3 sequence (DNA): TGTGCCAGCCGGGCAGGGAAACAGGGGATCGGCAATCAGCCCCAGCATTTT.

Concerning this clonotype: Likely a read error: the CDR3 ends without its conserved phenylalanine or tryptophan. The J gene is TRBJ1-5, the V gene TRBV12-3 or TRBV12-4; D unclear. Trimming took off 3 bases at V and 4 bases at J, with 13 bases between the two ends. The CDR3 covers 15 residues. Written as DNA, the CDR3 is TGTGCCAGCAGTTTCGAGGTCGGCGGGAATCAGCCCCAGCATTCT. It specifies CASSFEVGGNQPQHS.

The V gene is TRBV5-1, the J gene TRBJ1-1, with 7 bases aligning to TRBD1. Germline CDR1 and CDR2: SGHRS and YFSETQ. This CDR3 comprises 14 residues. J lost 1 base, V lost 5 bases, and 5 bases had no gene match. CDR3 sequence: CASRGGRGNTEAFF. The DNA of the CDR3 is TGCGCCAGCAGAGGGGGCCGAGGGAACACTGAAGCTTTCTTT. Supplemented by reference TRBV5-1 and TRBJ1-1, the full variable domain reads KAGVTQTPRYLIKTRGQQVTLSCSPISGHRSVSWYQQTPGQGLQFLFEYFSETQRNKGNFPGRFSGRQFSNSRSEMNVSTLELGDSALYLCASRGGRGNTEAFFGQGTRLTVV.

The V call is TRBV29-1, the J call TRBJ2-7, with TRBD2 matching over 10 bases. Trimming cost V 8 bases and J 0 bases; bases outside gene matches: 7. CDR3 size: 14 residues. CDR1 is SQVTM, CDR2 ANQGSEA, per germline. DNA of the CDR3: TGCAGCTTAGCAGGACTAGCGGTCTCCTACGAGCAGTACTTC. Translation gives CSLAGLAVSYEQYF.

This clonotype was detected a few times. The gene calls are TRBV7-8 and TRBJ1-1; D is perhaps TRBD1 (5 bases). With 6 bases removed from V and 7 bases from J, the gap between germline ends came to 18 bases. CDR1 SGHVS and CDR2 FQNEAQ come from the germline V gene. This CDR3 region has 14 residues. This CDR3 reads CASRLGASGNEAFF. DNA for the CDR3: TGTGCCAGCAGACTCGGGGCCAGCGGAAATGAAGCTTTCTTT.

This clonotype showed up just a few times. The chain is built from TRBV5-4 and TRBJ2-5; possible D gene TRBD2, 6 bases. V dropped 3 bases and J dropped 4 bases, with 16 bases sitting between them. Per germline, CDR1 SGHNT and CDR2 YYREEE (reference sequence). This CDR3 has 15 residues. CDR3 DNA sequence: TGTGCCAGCAGCTCCCAAGGGGAGGAGGGAGAGACCCAGTACTTC. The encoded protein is CASSSQGEEGETQYF.

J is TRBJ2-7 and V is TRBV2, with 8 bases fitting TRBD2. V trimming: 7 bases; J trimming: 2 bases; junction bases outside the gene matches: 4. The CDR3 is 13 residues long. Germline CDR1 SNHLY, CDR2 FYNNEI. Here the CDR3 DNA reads TGTGCCAGCACCTCCGGGAGGGCCTACGAGCAGTACTTC. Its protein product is CASTSGRAYEQYF. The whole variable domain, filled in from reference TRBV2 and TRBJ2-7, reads EPEVTQTPSHQVTQMGQEVILRCVPISNHLYFYWYRQILGQKVEFLVSFYNNEISEKSEIFDDQFSVERPDGSNFTLKIRSTKLEDSAMYFCASTSGRAYEQYFGPGTRLTVT.

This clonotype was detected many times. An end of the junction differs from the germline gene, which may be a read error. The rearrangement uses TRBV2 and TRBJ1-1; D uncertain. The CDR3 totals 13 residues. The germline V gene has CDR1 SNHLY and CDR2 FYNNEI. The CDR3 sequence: CASSSGQNTEAFF. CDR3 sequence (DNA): TGCGCCAGCAGTTCGGGCCAGAACACTGAAGCTTTCTTT.

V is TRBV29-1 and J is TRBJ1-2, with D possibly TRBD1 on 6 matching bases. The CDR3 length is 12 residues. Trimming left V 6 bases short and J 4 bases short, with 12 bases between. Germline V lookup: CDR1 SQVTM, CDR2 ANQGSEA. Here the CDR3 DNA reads TGCAGCGTACCTGGGACAAGCTATGGCTACACCTTC. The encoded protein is CSVPGTSYGYTF. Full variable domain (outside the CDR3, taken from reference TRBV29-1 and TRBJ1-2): SAVISQKPSRDICQRGTSLTIQCQVDSQVTMMFWYRQQPGQSLTLIATANQGSEATYESGFVIDKFPISRPNLTFSTLTVSNMSPEDSSIYLCSVPGTSYGYTFGSGTRLTVV.

This chain's CDR3 is CSVAGTGVDEKLFF. The CDR3 nucleotides read TGCAGCGTTGCCGGGACAGGGGTGGATGAAAAACTGTTTTTT. The chain has TRBV29-1 and TRBJ1-4, with 10 bases matching TRBD1. The V gene end was trimmed by 4 bases and the J gene end by 6 bases; junction bases not matched to a gene: 5. The CDR3 extends over 14 amino acids. CDR1 SQVTM and CDR2 ANQGSEA come from the germline V gene.

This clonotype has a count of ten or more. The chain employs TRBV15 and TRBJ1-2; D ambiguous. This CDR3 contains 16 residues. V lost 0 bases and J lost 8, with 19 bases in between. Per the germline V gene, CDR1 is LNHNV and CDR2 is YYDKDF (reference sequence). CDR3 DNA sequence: TGTGCCACCAGCAGAGATTTAGGCAGGCCTCTTCGAGGCTACACCTTC. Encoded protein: CATSRDLGRPLRGYTF.

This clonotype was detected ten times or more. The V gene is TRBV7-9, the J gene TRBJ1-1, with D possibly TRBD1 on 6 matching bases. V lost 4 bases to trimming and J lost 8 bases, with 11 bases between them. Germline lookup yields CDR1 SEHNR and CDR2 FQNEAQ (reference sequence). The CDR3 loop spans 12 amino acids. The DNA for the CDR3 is TGTGCCAGCAGCTCTTGGACAGCAGAAGCTTTCTTT. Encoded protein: CASSSWTAEAFF. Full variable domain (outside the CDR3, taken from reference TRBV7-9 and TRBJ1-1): DTGVSQNPRHKITKRGQNVTFRCDPISEHNRLYWYRQTLGQGPEFLTYFQNEAQLEKSRLLSDRFSAERPKGSFSTLEIQRTEQGDSAMYLCASSSWTAEAFFGQGTRLTVV.

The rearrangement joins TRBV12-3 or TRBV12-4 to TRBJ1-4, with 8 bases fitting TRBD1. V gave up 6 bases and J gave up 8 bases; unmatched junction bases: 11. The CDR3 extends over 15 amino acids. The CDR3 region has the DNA TGTGCCAGCAGCACCTGGACAGGGAGGGAGGAAAAACTGTTTTTT. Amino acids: CASSTWTGREEKLFF.

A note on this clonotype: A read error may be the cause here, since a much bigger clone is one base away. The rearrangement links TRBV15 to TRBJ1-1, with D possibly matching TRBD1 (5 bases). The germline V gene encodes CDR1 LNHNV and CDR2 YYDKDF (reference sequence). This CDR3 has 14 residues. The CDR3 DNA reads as TGTGCCACCAGCTCACGGGGGGTTCGGACTGGAGCTTTCTTT. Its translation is CATSSRGVRTGAFF.

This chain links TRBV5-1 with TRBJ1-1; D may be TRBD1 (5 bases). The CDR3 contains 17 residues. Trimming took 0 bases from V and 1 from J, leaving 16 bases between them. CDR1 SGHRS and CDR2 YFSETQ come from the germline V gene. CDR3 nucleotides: TGCGCCAGCAGCTTGGCTAAAGGGAGTGGGGCGAACACTGAAGCTTTCTTT. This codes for CASSLAKGSGANTEAFF.